This TCR beta chain was recorded in a study of cytomegalovirus exposure and HLA in healthy donors. Overall study findings and caveats: A missense DCLRE1C variant was associated with V- and J-gene trimming of TCR beta chains in a later analysis, and an independent cohort replicated the association. It was approximately 150 TCR beta chains that were listed as cytomegalovirus-associated.

The length of the CDR3 is 14 residues. The germline CDR1 and CDR2 sequences are ENHRY and SYGVKD. V dropped 3 bases and J dropped 1 base, with 10 bases sitting between them. The PCR was carried out with 60 Vbeta primers and 13 Jbeta primers. Per the original data handling: In a later analysis, the count reached some 88 million unique TCR beta chains, with 9 million to 11 million shared. TCRdb's table, derived via immunoSEQ multiplex PCR, lists solely in-frame clones and lacks some. Clone size and V and J calls were adopted from that table, with D and trimming inferred from the DNA. The profile shows approximately 110,000 clones, 65% to 85% of them singletons. At collection, donors were nominally healthy, but unrecorded immune exposures were probable. This clone was observed a handful of times. The antigen is undetermined.

This sequence joins TRBV10-3 and TRBJ2-7, with D unresolved. The source of this sequence is a man between 50 and 59 years old in good health and CMV-seronegative. The sample was PBMCs. Here the CDR3 reads CAISDLGTSYEQYF. The CDR3 region has the DNA TGTGCCATCAGTGACCTGGGCACATCCTACGAGCAGTACTTC.